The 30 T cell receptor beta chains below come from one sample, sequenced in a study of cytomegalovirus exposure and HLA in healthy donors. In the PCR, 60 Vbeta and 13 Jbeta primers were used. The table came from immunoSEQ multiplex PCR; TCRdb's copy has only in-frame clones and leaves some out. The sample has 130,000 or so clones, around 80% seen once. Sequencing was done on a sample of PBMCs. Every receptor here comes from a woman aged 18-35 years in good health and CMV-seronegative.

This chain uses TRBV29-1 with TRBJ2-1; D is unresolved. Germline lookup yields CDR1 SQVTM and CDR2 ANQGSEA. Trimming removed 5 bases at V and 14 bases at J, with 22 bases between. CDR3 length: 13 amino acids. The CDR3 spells CSVQTGFRNWKFF. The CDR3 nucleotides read TGCAGCGTTCAAACCGGGTTTCGGAATTGGAAGTTCTTC.

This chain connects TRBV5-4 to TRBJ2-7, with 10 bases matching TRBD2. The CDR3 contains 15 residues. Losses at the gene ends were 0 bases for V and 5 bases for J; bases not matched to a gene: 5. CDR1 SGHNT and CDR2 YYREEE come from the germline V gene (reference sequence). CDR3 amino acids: CASSLAGTSAHEQYF. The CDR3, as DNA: TGTGCCAGCAGCTTGGCCGGGACTAGCGCCCACGAGCAGTACTTC.

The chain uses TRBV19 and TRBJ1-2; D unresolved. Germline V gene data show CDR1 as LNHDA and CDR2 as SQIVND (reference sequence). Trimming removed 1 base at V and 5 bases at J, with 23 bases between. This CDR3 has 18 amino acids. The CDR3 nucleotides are TGTGCCAGTAGTATAGTTGAGAAGGTCGGGTCCATTGGGTATGGCTACACCTTC. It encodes CASSIVEKVGSIGYGYTF.

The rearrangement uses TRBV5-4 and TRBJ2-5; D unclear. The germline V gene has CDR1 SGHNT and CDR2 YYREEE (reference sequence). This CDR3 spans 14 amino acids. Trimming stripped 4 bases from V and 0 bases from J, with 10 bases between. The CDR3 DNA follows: TGTGCCAGCAGCCCCCAGATCGACCAAGAGACCCAGTACTTC. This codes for CASSPQIDQETQYF.

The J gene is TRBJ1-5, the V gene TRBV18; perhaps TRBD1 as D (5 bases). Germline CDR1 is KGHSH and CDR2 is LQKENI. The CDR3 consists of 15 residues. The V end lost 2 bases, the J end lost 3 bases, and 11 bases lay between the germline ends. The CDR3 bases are TGTGCCAGCTCACCAATAAGGACATACAATCAGCCCCAGCATTTT. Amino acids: CASSPIRTYNQPQHF.

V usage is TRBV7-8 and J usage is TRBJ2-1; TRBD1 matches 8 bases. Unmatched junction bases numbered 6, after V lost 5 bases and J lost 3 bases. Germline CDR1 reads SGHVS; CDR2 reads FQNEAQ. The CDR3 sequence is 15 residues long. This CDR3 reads CASSVRDRLYNEQFF. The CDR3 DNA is TGTGCCAGCAGCGTCCGGGACAGGCTCTACAATGAGCAGTTCTTC.

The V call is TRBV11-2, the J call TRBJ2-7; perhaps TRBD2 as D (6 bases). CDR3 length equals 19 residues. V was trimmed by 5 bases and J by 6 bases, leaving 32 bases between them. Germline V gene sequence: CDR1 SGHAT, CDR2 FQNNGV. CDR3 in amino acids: CASSLPRFGRRGLAPEQYF. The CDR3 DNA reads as TGTGCCAGCAGCCTGCCGAGGTTCGGTCGAAGAGGGCTAGCGCCCGAGCAGTACTTC.

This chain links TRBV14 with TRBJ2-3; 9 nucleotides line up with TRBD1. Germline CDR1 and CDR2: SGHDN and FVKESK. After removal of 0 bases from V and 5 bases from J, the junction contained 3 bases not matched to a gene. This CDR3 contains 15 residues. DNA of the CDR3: TGTGCCAGCAGCCAAGAGACAGGGGGAAAAGATACGCAGTATTTT. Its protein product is CASSQETGGKDTQYF.

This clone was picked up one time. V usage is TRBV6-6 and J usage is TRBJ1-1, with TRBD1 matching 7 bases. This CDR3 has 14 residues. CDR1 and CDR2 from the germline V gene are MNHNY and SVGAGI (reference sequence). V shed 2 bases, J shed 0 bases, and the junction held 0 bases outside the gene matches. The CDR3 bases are TGTGCCAGCAGTTACGACAGGGTGAACACTGAAGCTTTCTTT. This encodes CASSYDRVNTEAFF.

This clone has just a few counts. The CDR3 DNA sequence: TGTGCCAGCAGTGTTGGACAGATAGTCTACGAGCAGTACTTC. It codes for CASSVGQIVYEQYF. The chain has TRBV6-1 and TRBJ2-7, with D possibly matching TRBD1 (6 bases). The germline V gene has CDR1 MNHNS and CDR2 SASEGT. This CDR3 comprises 14 residues. Trimming removed 4 bases at V and 3 bases at J, with 13 bases between.

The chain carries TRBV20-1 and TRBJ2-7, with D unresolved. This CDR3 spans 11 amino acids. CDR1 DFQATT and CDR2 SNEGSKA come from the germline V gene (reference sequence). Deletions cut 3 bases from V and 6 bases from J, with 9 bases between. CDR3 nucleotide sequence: TGCAGTGCTAGGTTGACGGGCGAGCAGTACTTC. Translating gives CSARLTGEQYF.

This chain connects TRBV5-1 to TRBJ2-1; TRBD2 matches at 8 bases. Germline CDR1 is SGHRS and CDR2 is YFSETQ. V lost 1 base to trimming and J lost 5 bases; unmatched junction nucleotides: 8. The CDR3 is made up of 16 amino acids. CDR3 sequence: CASSLSAGTRNNEQFF. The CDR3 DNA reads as TGCGCCAGCAGCTTGTCGGCCGGGACTAGGAACAATGAGCAGTTCTTC. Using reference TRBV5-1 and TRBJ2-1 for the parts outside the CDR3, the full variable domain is KAGVTQTPRYLIKTRGQQVTLSCSPISGHRSVSWYQQTPGQGLQFLFEYFSETQRNKGNFPGRFSGRQFSNSRSEMNVSTLELGDSALYLCASSLSAGTRNNEQFFGPGTRLTVL.

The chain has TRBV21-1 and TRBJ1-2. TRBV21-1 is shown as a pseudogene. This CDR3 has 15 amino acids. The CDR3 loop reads CASSRPDTGRAGYTF. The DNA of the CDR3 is TGTGCCAGCAGCAGACCTGACACGGGGAGGGCTGGCTACACCTTC.

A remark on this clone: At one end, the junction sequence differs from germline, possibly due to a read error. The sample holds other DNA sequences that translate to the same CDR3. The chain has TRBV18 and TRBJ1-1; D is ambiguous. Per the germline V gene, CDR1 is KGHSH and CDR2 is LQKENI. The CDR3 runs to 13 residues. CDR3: CASSPDPSAEAFF. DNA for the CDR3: TGCGCCAGCTCCCCCGATCCATCGGCTGAAGCTTTCTTT.

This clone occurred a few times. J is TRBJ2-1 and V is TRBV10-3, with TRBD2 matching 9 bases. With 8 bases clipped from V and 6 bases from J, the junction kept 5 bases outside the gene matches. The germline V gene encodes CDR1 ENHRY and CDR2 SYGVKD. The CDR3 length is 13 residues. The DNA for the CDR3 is TGTGCCATCTCCGGGACTAGCTTCAATGAGCAGTTCTTC. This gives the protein CAISGTSFNEQFF.

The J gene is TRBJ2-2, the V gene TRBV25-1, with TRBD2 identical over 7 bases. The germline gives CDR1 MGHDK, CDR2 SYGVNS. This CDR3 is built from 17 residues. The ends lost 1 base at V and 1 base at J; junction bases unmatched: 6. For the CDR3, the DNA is TGTGCCAGCAGTGAATCCGCGGGAGTCATGAACACCGGGGAGCTGTTTTTT. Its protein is CASSESAGVMNTGELFF. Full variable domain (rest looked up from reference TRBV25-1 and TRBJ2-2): EADIYQTPRYLVIGTGKKITLECSQTMGHDKMYWYQQDPGMELHLIHYSYGVNSTEKGDLSSESTVSRIRTEHFPLTLESARPSHTSQYLCASSESAGVMNTGELFFGEGSRLTVL.

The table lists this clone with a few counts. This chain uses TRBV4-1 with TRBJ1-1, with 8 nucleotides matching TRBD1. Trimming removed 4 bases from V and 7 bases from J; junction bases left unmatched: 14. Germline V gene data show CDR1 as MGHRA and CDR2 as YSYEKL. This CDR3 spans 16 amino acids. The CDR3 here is CASSRSADRAVGEAFF. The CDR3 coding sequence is TGCGCCAGCAGCCGGTCCGCGGACAGGGCCGTCGGTGAAGCTTTCTTT.

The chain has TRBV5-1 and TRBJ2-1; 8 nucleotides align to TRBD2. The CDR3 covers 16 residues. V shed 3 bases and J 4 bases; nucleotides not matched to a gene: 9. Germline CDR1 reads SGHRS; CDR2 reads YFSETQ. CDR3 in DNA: TGCGCCAGCAGCTCCCAGGCGGCGGGAGGATACAATGAGCAGTTCTTC. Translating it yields CASSSQAAGGYNEQFF.

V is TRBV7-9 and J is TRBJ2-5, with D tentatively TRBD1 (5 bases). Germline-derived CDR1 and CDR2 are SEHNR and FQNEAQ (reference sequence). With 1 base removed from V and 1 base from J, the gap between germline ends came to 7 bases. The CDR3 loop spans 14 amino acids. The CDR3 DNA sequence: TGTGCCAGCAGCTTAGGACAGTCCCAAGAGACCCAGTACTTC. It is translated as CASSLGQSQETQYF. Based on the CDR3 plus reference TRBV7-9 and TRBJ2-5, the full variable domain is DTGVSQNPRHKITKRGQNVTFRCDPISEHNRLYWYRQTLGQGPEFLTYFQNEAQLEKSRLLSDRFSAERPKGSFSTLEIQRTEQGDSAMYLCASSLGQSQETQYFGPGTRLLVL.

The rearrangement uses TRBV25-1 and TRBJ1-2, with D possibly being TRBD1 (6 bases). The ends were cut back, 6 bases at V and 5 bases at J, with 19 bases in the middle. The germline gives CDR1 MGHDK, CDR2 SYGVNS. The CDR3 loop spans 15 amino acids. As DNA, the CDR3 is TGTGCCAGCAGCGACAGACAGGTGGGAGGGTATGGCTACACCTTC. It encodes CASSDRQVGGYGYTF.

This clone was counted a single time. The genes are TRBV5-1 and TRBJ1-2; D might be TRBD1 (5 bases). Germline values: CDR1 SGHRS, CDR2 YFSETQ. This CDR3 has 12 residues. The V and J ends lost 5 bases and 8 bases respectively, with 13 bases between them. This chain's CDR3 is CASRAGGQGYTF. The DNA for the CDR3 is TGCGCCAGCAGGGCCGGGGGTCAAGGCTACACCTTC.

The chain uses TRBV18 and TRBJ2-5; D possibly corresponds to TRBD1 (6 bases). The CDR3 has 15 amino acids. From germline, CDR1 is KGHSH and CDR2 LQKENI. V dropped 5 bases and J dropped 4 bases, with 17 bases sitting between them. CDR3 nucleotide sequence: TGTGCCAGCTCAAGGACAGCCAGCCGCGTAGAGACCCAGTACTTC. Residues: CASSRTASRVETQYF.

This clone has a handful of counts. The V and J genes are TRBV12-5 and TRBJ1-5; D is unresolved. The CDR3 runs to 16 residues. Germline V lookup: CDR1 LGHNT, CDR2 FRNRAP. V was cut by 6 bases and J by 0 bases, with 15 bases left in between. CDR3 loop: CASGGPGSYSNQPQHF. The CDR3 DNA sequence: TGTGCTAGTGGCGGTCCAGGATCTTATAGCAATCAGCCCCAGCATTTT.

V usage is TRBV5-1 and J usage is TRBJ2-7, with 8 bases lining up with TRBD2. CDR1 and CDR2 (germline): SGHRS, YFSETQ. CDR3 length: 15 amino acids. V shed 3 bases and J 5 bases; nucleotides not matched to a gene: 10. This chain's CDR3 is CASSSLAGIGNEQYF. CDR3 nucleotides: TGCGCCAGCAGCTCCCTAGCGGGTATAGGCAACGAGCAGTACTTC.

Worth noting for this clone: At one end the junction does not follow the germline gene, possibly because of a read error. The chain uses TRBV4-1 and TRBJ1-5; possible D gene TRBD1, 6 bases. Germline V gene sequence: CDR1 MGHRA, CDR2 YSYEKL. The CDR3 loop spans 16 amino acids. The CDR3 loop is CASSRGHREGNRPQHF. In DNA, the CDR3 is TGCGCCAGCAGCCGGGGCCACAGGGAGGGTAATCGGCCCCAGCATTTT.

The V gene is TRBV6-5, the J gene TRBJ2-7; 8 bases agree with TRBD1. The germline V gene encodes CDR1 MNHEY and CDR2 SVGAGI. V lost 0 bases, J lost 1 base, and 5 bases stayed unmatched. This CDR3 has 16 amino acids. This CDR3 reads CASSYSLDRVSYEQYF. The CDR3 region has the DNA TGTGCCAGCAGTTACTCGTTGGACAGGGTGTCCTACGAGCAGTACTTC.

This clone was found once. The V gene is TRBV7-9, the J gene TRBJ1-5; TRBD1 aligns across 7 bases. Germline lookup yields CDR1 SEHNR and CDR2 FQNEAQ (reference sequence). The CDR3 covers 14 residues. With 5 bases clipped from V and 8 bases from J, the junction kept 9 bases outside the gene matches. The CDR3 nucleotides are TGTGCCAGCAGCGCGACAGGGTCAATCAAGCCCCAGCATTTT. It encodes CASSATGSIKPQHF. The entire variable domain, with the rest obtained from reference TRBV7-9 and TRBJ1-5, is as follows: DTGVSQNPRHKITKRGQNVTFRCDPISEHNRLYWYRQTLGQGPEFLTYFQNEAQLEKSRLLSDRFSAERPKGSFSTLEIQRTEQGDSAMYLCASSATGSIKPQHFGDGTRLSIL.

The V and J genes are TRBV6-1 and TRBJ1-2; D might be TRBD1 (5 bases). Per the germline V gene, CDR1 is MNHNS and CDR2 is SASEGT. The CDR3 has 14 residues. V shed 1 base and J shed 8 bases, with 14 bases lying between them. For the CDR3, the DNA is TGTGCCAGCAGTGAAGGGGGATTCGGGGGGGGCTACACCTTC. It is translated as CASSEGGFGGGYTF.

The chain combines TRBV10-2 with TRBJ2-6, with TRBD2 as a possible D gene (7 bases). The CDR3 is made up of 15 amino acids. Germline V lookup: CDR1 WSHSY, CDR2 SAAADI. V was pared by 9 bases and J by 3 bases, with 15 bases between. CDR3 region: CASLWGGLGANVLTF. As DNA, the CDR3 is TGCGCCAGTCTTTGGGGGGGGCTTGGGGCCAACGTCCTGACTTTC.

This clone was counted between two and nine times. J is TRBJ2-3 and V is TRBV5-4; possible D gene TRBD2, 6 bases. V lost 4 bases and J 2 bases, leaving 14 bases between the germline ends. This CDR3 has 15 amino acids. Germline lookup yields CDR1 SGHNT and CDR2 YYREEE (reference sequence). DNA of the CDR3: TGTGCCAGCAGCAGCCGGGACTTCCTCACAGATACGCAGTATTTT. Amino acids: CASSSRDFLTDTQYF.